One sample yielded the 12 T cell receptor beta chains listed below, sequenced in a study of shared clonotypes between healthy human individuals. Naive-designated CD8 cells lacked CD45RO, were positively enriched for CCR7, and omitted terminally differentiated effector memory CD45RA+ cells. Profiled with immunoSEQ multiplex PCR; TCRdb holds only in-frame clones, not every one. Altogether roughly 2 million clones are present, about 95% being singletons, with the ten largest covering 1% to 1.3%. The specimen sequenced was naive CD8+ T cells sorted from blood. These receptors were obtained from a man aged 18 to 30 in good health.

CDR3 coding DNA: TGCGCCAGCAGCCAAACAGGGGGCGGGCACTATGGCTACACCTTC. This gives the protein CASSQTGGGHYGYTF. The chain combines TRBV4-1 with TRBJ1-2; 9 positions match TRBD1. There are 15 residues in the CDR3. Germline trimming cut 2 bases from V and 3 bases from J; bases unmatched to any gene: 4. CDR1 and CDR2 (germline): MGHRA, YSYEKL.

The CDR3 loop is CASSYLRTTEAFF. Here the CDR3 DNA reads TGTGCCAGCAGTTACCTGAGGACCACTGAAGCTTTCTTT. The V gene is TRBV6-5, the J gene TRBJ1-1; D is unresolved. In germline, CDR1 is MNHEY, CDR2 SVGAGI. CDR3 length: 13 residues. Trimming took 2 bases from V and 4 from J, leaving 8 bases between them.

The chain recombines TRBV7-9 with TRBJ2-7; TRBD1 is a possible D gene (6 bases). Germline V lookup: CDR1 SEHNR, CDR2 FQNEAQ (reference sequence). The CDR3 totals 14 residues. V was pared by 3 bases and J by 2 bases, with 11 bases between. CDR3 nucleotides: TGTGCCAGCAGCTTCGAGGGGGATCCCTACGAGCAGTACTTC. Translated: CASSFEGDPYEQYF.

V and J are TRBV14 and TRBJ1-1, with D perhaps matching TRBD1 (5 bases). Trimming pared 1 base from V and 8 bases from J, leaving 14 bases between. The CDR3 is 14 residues long. Germline CDR1 reads SGHDN; CDR2 reads FVKESK. In DNA form, the CDR3 reads TGTGCCAGCAGCCAAGGGGGGACTTTCGGCGAAGCTTTCTTT. This gives the protein CASSQGGTFGEAFF.

The chain joins TRBV6-1 to TRBJ2-7; tentative D call: TRBD1 (7 bases). The CDR3 has 12 residues. The germline V and J ends were trimmed by 6 bases and 5 bases, with 11 bases remaining between them. Germline V gives CDR1 MNHNS, CDR2 SASEGT. The CDR3 spells CASSVRGDEQYF. For the CDR3, the DNA is TGTGCCAGCAGCGTCAGGGGGGACGAGCAGTACTTC.

The chain is built from TRBV10-1 and TRBJ1-1; 10 bases align to TRBD1. The germline CDR1 and CDR2 sequences are WNHNN and SYGVQD (reference sequence). CDR3 length: 14 amino acids. J lost 10 bases, V lost 2 bases, and 7 bases had no gene match. CDR3 residues: CASSEDRGREGAFF. The CDR3 DNA reads as TGCGCCAGCAGTGAGGACAGGGGGCGAGAGGGAGCTTTCTTT.

The gene calls are TRBV4-2 and TRBJ2-2; D is possibly TRBD1 or TRBD2 (6 bases each). V lost 1 base, J lost 6 bases, and 15 bases lay in between. The CDR3 consists of 16 residues. Germline-derived CDR1 and CDR2 are LGHNA and YNFKEQ. The DNA of the CDR3 is TGTGCCAGCAGCCAAGTCGAGGGGGGCCCACCCGGGGAGCTGTTTTTT. Its translation is CASSQVEGGPPGELFF.

CDR3 DNA sequence: TGTGCCAGCAGTTACGGTCAAGGGATCGGGGAGCTGTTTTTT. Translating it yields CASSYGQGIGELFF. The rearrangement joins TRBV6-5 to TRBJ2-2; D is undetermined. The CDR3 consists of 14 residues. V was trimmed by 2 bases and J by 7 bases, leaving 11 bases between them. The germline gives CDR1 MNHEY, CDR2 SVGAGI.

The chain is built from TRBV7-8 and TRBJ1-4; D is unresolved. Germline V lookup: CDR1 SGHVS, CDR2 FQNEAQ. CDR3 size: 13 residues. Trimming stripped 0 bases from V and 8 bases from J, with 7 bases between. This CDR3 is CASSLAGTEKLFF. The CDR3 nucleotides read TGTGCCAGCAGCTTAGCCGGTACAGAAAAACTGTTTTTT.

As to this clone: This may arise from a read error, as a much more abundant clone is one base away. This sample also contains other DNA sequences that code for the same CDR3. The genes are TRBV30 and TRBJ1-1; D gene uncertain. CDR3 length: 10 residues. Germline lookup yields CDR1 GTSNPN and CDR2 SVGIG (reference sequence). This CDR3 reads CAWSRTEAFF. CDR3 in DNA: TGCGCCTGGAGTCGAACTGAAGCTTTCTTT.

The table lists this clone with a count of one. V and J are TRBV5-6 and TRBJ1-1; weak D call: TRBD1 (5 bases). V gave up 2 bases and J gave up 4 bases, with 12 bases separating them. CDR1 and CDR2 from the germline V gene are SGHDT and YYEEEE. This CDR3 has 14 amino acids. CDR3 bases: TGTGCCAGCAGCTTCGGGGGGGTTGCCACTGAAGCTTTCTTT. The encoded protein is CASSFGGVATEAFF.

With regard to this clone: At the DNA level, this CDR3 is encoded by other sequences in the same sample as well. The chain carries TRBV19 and TRBJ1-5; TRBD1 matches 7 bases. Trimming cost V 3 bases and J 7 bases; bases outside gene matches: 6. The CDR3 is 14 amino acids. CDR1 and CDR2 (germline): LNHDA, SQIVND (reference sequence). The CDR3 sequence is CASSIRDSGQPQHF. Written as DNA, the CDR3 is TGTGCCAGTAGTATTCGGGACAGTGGACAGCCCCAGCATTTT.